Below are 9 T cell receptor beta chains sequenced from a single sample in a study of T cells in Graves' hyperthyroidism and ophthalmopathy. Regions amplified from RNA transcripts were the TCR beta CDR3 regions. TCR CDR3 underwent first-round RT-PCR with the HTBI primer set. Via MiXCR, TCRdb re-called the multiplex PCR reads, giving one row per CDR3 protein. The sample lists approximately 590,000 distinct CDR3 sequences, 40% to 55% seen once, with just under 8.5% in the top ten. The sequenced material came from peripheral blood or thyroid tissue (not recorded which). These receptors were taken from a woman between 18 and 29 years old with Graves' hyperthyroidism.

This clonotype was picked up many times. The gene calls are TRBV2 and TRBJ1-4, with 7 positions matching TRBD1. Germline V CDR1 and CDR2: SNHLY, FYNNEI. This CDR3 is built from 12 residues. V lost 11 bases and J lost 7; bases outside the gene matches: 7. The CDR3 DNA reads TGTGCCGGCTCGACAGGGTCTGAAAAACTGTTTTTT. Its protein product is CAGSTGSEKLFF.

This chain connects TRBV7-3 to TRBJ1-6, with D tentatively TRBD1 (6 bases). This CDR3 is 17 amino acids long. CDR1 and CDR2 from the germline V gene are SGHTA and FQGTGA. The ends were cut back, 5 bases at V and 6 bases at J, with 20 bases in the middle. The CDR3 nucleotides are TGTGCCAGCAGCCCCCCCCAAGGATTCAGGGGTAATTCACCCCTCCACTTT. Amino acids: CASSPPQGFRGNSPLHF.

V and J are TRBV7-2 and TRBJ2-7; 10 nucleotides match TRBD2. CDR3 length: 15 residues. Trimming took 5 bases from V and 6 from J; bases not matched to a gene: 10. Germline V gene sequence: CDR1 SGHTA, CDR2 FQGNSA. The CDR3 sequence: CASSLYGTSVTEQYF. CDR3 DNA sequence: TGTGCCAGCAGCCTATACGGGACTAGCGTTACCGAGCAGTACTTC.

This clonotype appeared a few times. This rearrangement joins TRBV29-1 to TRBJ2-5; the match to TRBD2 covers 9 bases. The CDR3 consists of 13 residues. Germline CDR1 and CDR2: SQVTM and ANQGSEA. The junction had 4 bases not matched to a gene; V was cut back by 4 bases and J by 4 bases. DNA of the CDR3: TGCAGCGTTGGACTAGCGGAAGGAGAGACCCAGTACTTC. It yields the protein CSVGLAEGETQYF.

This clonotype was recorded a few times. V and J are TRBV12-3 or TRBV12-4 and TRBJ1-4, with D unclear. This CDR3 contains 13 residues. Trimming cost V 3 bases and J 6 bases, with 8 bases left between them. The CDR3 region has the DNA TGTGCCAGCAGTTTTGTTTCGGATGAAAAACTGTTTTTT. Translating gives CASSFVSDEKLFF.

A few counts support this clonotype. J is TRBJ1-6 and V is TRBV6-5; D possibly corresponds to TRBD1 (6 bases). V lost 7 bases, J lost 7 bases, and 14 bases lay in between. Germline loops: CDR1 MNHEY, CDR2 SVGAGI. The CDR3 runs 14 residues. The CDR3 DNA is TGTGCCAGCACCTCGGGGGCTCGGAATTCACCCCTCCACTTT. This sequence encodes CASTSGARNSPLHF.

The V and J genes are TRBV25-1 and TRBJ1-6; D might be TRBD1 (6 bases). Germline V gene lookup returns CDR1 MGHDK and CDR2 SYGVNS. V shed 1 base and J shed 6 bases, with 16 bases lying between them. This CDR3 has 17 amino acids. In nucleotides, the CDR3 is TGTGCCAGCAGTGAATGGAGGGGGGTTTCGGTTAATTCACCCCTCCACTTT. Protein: CASSEWRGVSVNSPLHF.

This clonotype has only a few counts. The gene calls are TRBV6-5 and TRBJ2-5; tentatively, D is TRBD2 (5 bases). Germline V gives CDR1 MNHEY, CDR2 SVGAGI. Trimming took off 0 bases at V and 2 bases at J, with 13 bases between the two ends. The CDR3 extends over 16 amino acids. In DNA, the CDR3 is TGTGCCAGCAGTTACTCTGAGGACTCAGAACAAGAGACCCAGTACTTC. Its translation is CASSYSEDSEQETQYF.

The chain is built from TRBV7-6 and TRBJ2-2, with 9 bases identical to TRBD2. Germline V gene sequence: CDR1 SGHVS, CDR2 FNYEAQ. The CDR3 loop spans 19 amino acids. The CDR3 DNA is TGTGCTAGCGGGGGTTGGGACAGAGCCTCTCTTACGAACACCGGGGAGCTGTTTTTT. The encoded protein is CASGGWDRASLTNTGELFF.